This TCR beta chain was captured by sequencing in a study of control samples from healthy donors and cancer patients. J lost 1 base, V lost 8 bases, and 6 bases had no gene match. In germline, CDR1 is SNHLY, CDR2 FYNNEI. The CDR3 is 14 amino acids. TCRdb's table, derived via immunoSEQ multiplex PCR, lists solely in-frame clones and lacks some. Altogether about 120,000 clones are present, around 88% being singletons, with the ten largest covering roughly 3.3%. This receptor was obtained from a man between 35 and 55 years old in good health. The chain couples TRBV2 to TRBJ2-3, with TRBD2 identical over 7 bases. The sample taken for sequencing was blood. The CDR3 here is CASRREKGTDTQYF. The DNA for the CDR3 is TGTGCCAGCCGGCGGGAGAAAGGCACAGATACGCAGTATTTT.